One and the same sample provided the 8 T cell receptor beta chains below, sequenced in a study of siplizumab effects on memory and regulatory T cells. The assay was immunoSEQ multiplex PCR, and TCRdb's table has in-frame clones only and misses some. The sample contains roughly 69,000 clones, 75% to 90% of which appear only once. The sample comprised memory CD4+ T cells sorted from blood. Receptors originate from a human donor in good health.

CDR3 in DNA: TGTGCCAGCAGAATGGGTGGACTAGCGGAATCCTACAATGAGCAGTTCTTC. It codes for CASRMGGLAESYNEQFF. The chain links TRBV5-4 to TRBJ2-1, with TRBD2 matching over 10 bases. This CDR3 spans 17 amino acids. Germline CDR1 and CDR2: SGHNT and YYREEE (reference sequence). J gave up 1 base and V 5 bases, and 9 bases lay outside the gene matches.

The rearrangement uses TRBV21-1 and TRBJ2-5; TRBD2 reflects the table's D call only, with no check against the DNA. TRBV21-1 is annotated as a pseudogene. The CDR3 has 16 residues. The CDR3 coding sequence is TGTGCCAGCAGCAAAGGGCCGGGGGGGTACCAAGAGACCCAGTACTTC. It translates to CASSKGPGGYQETQYF.

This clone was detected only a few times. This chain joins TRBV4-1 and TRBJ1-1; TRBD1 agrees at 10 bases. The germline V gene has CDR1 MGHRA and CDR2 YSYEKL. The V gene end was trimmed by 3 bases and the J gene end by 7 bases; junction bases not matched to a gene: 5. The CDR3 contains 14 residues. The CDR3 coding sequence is TGCGCCAGCAGCCATGTGGGACAGGGGCATGAAGCTTTCTTT. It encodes CASSHVGQGHEAFF.

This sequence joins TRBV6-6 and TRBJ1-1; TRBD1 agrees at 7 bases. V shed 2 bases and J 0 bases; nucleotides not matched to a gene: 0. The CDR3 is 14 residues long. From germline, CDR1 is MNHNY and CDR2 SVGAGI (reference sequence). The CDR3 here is CASSYQGVNTEAFF. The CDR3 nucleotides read TGTGCCAGCAGTTACCAGGGGGTGAACACTGAAGCTTTCTTT.

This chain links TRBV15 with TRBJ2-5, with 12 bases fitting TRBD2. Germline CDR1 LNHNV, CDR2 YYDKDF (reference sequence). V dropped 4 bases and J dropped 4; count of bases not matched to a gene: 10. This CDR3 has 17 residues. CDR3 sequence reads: CATSTLFSTSGGETQYF. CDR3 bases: TGTGCCACCAGCACATTGTTCTCGACTAGCGGGGGAGAGACCCAGTACTTC.

The CDR3 sequence is CASSLWQGNQPQHF. Here the CDR3 DNA reads TGTGCCAGCAGTTTATGGCAGGGCAATCAGCCCCAGCATTTT. The genes are TRBV27 and TRBJ1-5; D call uncertain. Trimming removed 1 base from V and 2 bases from J, with 6 bases in between. This CDR3 is built from 14 residues. Germline assignment: CDR1 MNHEY and CDR2 SMNVEV (reference sequence).

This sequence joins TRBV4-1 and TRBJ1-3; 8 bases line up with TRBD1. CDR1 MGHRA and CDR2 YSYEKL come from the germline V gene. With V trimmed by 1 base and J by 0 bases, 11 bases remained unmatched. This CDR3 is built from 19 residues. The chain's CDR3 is CASSQALPGQVSSGNTIYF. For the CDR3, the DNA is TGCGCCAGCAGCCAAGCCTTGCCGGGACAGGTGAGCTCTGGAAACACCATATATTTT.

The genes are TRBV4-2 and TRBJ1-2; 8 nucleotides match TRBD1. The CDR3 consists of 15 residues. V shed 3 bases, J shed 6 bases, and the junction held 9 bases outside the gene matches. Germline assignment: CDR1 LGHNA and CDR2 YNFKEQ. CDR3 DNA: TGTGCCAGCAGCCATAATACCAGGGGGCTCGATGGCTACACCTTC. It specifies CASSHNTRGLDGYTF.